This record covers a single T cell receptor (beta chain). The antigen remains unidentified. The data are from a study of shared clonotypes between healthy human individuals. V lost 6 bases, J lost 4 bases, and 11 bases lay in between. Germline CDR1 is LNHDA and CDR2 is SQIVND (reference sequence). The CDR3 runs 13 residues. The data were produced by immunoSEQ multiplex PCR, yet TCRdb's version contains in-frame clones alone and is incomplete. The repertoire holds about 1,800,000 clones, with about 95% as singletons. CD45RO-negative, CCR7-selected cells formed the naive CD8 fraction, which excluded terminally differentiated effector memory CD45RA+ cells. Free of recent acute infections or vaccinations, the donors were healthy HIV-negative adults. Regarding the study as a whole: Larger richness was generally estimated for naive than memory subsets.

The sample taken for sequencing was naive CD8+ T cells sorted from blood. The V and J genes are TRBV19 and TRBJ2-3; D perhaps matches TRBD1 (5 bases). The sequence was collected from a man aged 18 to 35 in good health. For the CDR3, the DNA is TGTGCCAGTAGCCCTGACAGCCCAGATACGCAGTATTTT. Its protein is CASSPDSPDTQYF.